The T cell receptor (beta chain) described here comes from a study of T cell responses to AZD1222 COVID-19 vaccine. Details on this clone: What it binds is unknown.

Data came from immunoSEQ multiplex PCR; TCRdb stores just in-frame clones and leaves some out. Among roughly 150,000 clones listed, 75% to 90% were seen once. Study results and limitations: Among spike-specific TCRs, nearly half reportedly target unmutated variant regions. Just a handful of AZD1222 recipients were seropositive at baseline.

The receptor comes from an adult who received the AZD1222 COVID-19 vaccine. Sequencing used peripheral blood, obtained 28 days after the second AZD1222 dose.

CDR3 DNA sequence: TGTGCCAGCAGGACTCTGAAACAGGGGGACAATGAAAAACTGTTTTTT. Residues: CASRTLKQGDNEKLFF. The gene calls are TRBV27 and TRBJ1-4; TRBD1 matches 8 bases. V was clipped by 6 bases and J by 5 bases; unmatched bases: 11. CDR3 length: 16 amino acids. Per germline, CDR1 MNHEY and CDR2 SMNVEV (reference sequence).